Below are 11 T cell receptor beta chains sequenced from a single sample in a study of T cell repertoires in cytomegalovirus infection. The antigens for these receptors are not known. TCRdb re-analysed the reads in MiXCR, keeping a single row per CDR3 protein. Of about 35,000 distinct CDR3 sequences listed, roughly half were seen once; the top ten hold approximately 90%. This material consisted of CD8+ T cells from cultured PBMCs, taken from culture after CMV antigen stimulation. The receptors shown here come from a human donor in good health (CMV status not recorded). Some clones in this sample may be carry-over from other donors' samples.

The chain uses TRBV7-8 and TRBJ1-1; TRBD1 is a possible D gene (6 bases). The CDR3 sequence is 15 residues long. Trimming pared 3 bases from V and 2 bases from J, leaving 13 bases between. CDR1 and CDR2 (germline): SGHVS, FQNEAQ. The CDR3 nucleotides are TGTGCCAGCAGCTTGCGCCGGACAGCTAACACTGAAGCTTTCTTT. Protein product: CASSLRRTANTEAFF.

This clonotype occurred many times. The V call is TRBV7-9, the J call TRBJ2-7; a weak D match, TRBD2 (6 bases). V lost 5 bases and J lost 3, with 8 bases in between. The CDR3 spans 12 residues. Germline CDR1 and CDR2: SEHNR and FQNEAQ (reference sequence). The CDR3 nucleotides read TGTGCCAGCAGCCCCGGGGGCTACGAGCAGTACTTC. Protein product: CASSPGGYEQYF. Full variable domain (rest looked up from reference TRBV7-9 and TRBJ2-7): DTGVSQNPRHKITKRGQNVTFRCDPISEHNRLYWYRQTLGQGPEFLTYFQNEAQLEKSRLLSDRFSAERPKGSFSTLEIQRTEQGDSAMYLCASSPGGYEQYFGPGTRLTVT.

This rearrangement joins TRBV6-2 or TRBV6-3 to TRBJ2-2; D may correspond to TRBD1 or TRBD2 (5 bases each). In germline, CDR1 is MNHEY, CDR2 SVGEGT. The CDR3 sequence is 14 residues long. V dropped 7 bases and J dropped 2 bases, with 11 bases sitting between them. CDR3 bases: TGTGCCAGCAACGAGGGGTTCAACACCGGGGAGCTGTTTTTT. It is translated as CASNEGFNTGELFF.

This chain links TRBV14 with TRBJ1-1; D perhaps matches TRBD1 (5 bases). CDR1 SGHDN and CDR2 FVKESK come from the germline V gene. Trimming pared 3 bases from V and 3 bases from J, leaving 14 bases between. This CDR3 is 15 amino acids long. The CDR3 DNA reads TGTGCCAGCAGCCACCGGGCAGCCAGGGACACTGAAGCTTTCTTT. Its translation: CASSHRAARDTEAFF.

V gene TRBV12-3 or TRBV12-4 combines with J gene TRBJ1-1; no definite D call. V lost 1 base to trimming and J lost 4 bases, with 10 bases between them. The CDR3 is 14 amino acids. The CDR3 region is CASSLDTRSTEAFF. The CDR3 nucleotides read TGTGCCAGCAGTTTAGACACCCGGAGCACTGAAGCTTTCTTT.

The chain couples TRBV7-4 to TRBJ2-2; 10 positions agree with TRBD2. The V and J ends lost 9 bases and 4 bases, in that order; junction bases with no gene match: 11. This CDR3 has 16 residues. The V gene's germline CDR1 is SGHVT and CDR2 SQSDAQ. DNA for the CDR3: TGTGCCAGTCATTCATCTAGCGGGAGTGCCACCGGGGAGCTGTTTTTT. It codes for CASHSSSGSATGELFF.

This clonotype was seen many times. The chain carries TRBV6-1 and TRBJ2-1; perhaps TRBD2 as D (6 bases). V shed 6 bases and J shed 1 base, with 16 bases lying between them. CDR3 length equals 16 residues. CDR1 is MNHNS and CDR2 is SASEGT in the germline V gene. CDR3 in amino acids: CASRGSGTRSYNEQFF. The CDR3 nucleotides are TGTGCCAGCAGAGGGTCTGGGACTCGATCCTACAATGAGCAGTTCTTC.

The V and J genes are TRBV7-2 and TRBJ2-2; 12 nucleotides line up with TRBD2. CDR3 length equals 16 residues. The germline V gene encodes CDR1 SGHTA and CDR2 FQGNSA. V lost 4 bases to trimming and J lost 7 bases; unmatched junction nucleotides: 7. This CDR3 is CASSSRLAGVVGELFF. The CDR3 DNA is TGTGCCAGCAGCTCCCGACTAGCGGGAGTGGTCGGGGAGCTGTTTTTT.

This chain uses TRBV28 with TRBJ2-1; the D is unclear. V was trimmed by 7 bases and J by 0 bases, leaving 10 bases between them. The germline V gene encodes CDR1 MDHEN and CDR2 SYDVKM. The CDR3 extends over 14 amino acids. The CDR3 is CASKDGGSYNEQFF. CDR3 bases: TGTGCCAGCAAGGACGGCGGCTCCTACAATGAGCAGTTCTTC. Complete variable domain (other parts from reference TRBV28 and TRBJ2-1): DVKVTQSSRYLVKRTGEKVFLECVQDMDHENMFWYRQDPGLGLRLIYFSYDVKMKEKGDIPEGYSVSREKKERFSLILESASTNQTSMYLCASKDGGSYNEQFFGPGTRLTVL.

Here the CDR3 reads CASSQRSGFSTDTQYF. In DNA form, the CDR3 reads TGTGCCAGCAGCCAACGGTCCGGGTTTAGCACAGATACGCAGTATTTT. This chain uses TRBV4-2 with TRBJ2-3; the D is unclear. This CDR3 has 16 residues. V lost 2 bases and J 0 bases, leaving 12 bases between the germline ends. Germline CDR1 and CDR2: LGHNA and YNFKEQ.

V is TRBV7-9 and J is TRBJ2-1, with 12 nucleotides matching TRBD2. V was clipped by 7 bases and J by 6 bases; unmatched bases: 16. The germline CDR1 and CDR2 sequences are SEHNR and FQNEAQ (reference sequence). The CDR3 is made up of 18 amino acids. The CDR3 coding sequence is TGTGCCAGCATTCCGGACCGGCTAGCGGGAGGGCCTGGCAATGAGCAGTTCTTC. This gives the protein CASIPDRLAGGPGNEQFF.